This T cell receptor beta chain was obtained from a study of patients and donors after allogeneic stem cell transplantation. Unmatched junction bases numbered 5, after V lost 2 bases and J lost 7 bases. Germline CDR1 reads ENHRY; CDR2 reads SYGVKD. The CDR3 has 14 residues. TCRdb analysed the RT-PCR reads with MiXCR anew, one entry per CDR3 protein. The table includes about 72,000 distinct CDR3 sequences, about 26% detected once. A few counts support this clonotype. The sequencing sample was made of blood, either unsorted or a sorted T cell fraction (not recorded which). The V gene is TRBV10-3, the J gene TRBJ2-1; the match to TRBD1 covers 7 bases. This receptor was identified in a human donor who was either an allogeneic HSCT recipient or a stem cell or donor lymphocyte infusion donor (not recorded which). It is not recorded whose cells these are; they may come from a transplant donor. The CDR3 here is CAISELDRANEQFF. CDR3 in DNA: TGTGCCATCAGTGAGCTCGACAGGGCGAATGAGCAGTTCTTC.